This T cell receptor beta chain was sequenced during a study of a mutant IDH1 vaccine in newly diagnosed glioma. General study findings and limits: Apparently unrelated to pseudoprogression were changes in the top peripheral T cell clonotypes.

In regard to this clone: Its antigen is currently unknown.

TCRdb keeps only in-frame clones here, not all; method: immunoSEQ multiplex PCR. This table has roughly 51,000 clones, approximately 78% appearing once. Time point meaning: week 23, last vaccination. Vaccinated patients received 300 ug of mutant IDH1 20-mer peptide per dose, with topical imiquimod. Germline lookup yields CDR1 SGHTA and CDR2 FQGTGA. The CDR3 has 12 amino acids. The V and J ends lost 5 bases and 7 bases respectively, with 8 bases between them. This receptor was obtained from a woman aged 40 to 50 with glioma. Some clones in this sample may be carry-over from other donors' samples. The J gene is TRBJ2-2, the V gene TRBV7-3; D uncertain. The sample was PBMCs, taken from a glioma patient whose treatment included an IDH1 peptide vaccine. Here the CDR3 DNA reads TGTGCCAGCAGCCGCCCTGGCGGGGAGCTGTTTTTT. Translation: CASSRPGGELFF.